This TCR beta chain emerged from a study of T cell repertoires in cytomegalovirus infection. About the study: In public TCR beta signatures, there were indications of both CMV infection and matching HLA type.

TCRdb re-called the reads through MiXCR, storing one row per CDR3 protein. The sample has about 920,000 distinct CDR3 sequences, 31% seen once. V lost 2 bases, J lost 0 bases, and 4 bases stayed unmatched. This CDR3 is built from 16 residues. The V gene's germline CDR1 is LGHNA and CDR2 YNFKEQ. Study-level results: The study found HLA-C-restricted CMV-specific TCR beta clonotypes dominating the ex vivo response.

This clonotype has a handful of counts. Its specificity is unknown. This chain connects TRBV4-2 to TRBJ2-1; 7 bases are a match to TRBD2. This sequence was found in a human donor in good health (CMV status not recorded). Some clones in this sample may be carry-over from other donors' samples. The material sequenced was cultured CD8+ T cells from PBMCs, taken from culture after CMV antigen stimulation. The CDR3 sequence is CASSQLGGSSYNEQFF. CDR3 sequence (DNA): TGTGCCAGCAGCCAACTCGGGGGGAGCTCCTACAATGAGCAGTTCTTC.